Listed here are 2 T cell receptor beta chains from one sample, sequenced in a study of T cells in Graves' hyperthyroidism and ophthalmopathy (dated by TCRdb to about 2019). The library was built by means of multiplex PCR. The sequencing machine was an Illumina HiSeq 2000. The TCR beta CDR3 regions were amplified from RNA transcripts. The TCR CDR3 was subjected to a first round of RT-PCR using the HTBI primer set and the Qiagen OneStep RT-PCR kit. Using fastp at Q25 and MiXCR, TCRdb reprocessed the public reads and kept productive beta chains. Each entry is one CDR3 protein sequence, shown with its most common DNA and genes. For this sample there are around 450,000 distinct CDR3 sequences; about a sixth appear just once. 11% to 15% of the sample comes from the top ten. The specimen was blood. The origin of the receptors is a woman aged 18-29 years with Graves' hyperthyroidism.

This clonotype came up a few times. The chain is built from TRBV19 and TRBJ2-6, with 9 positions matching TRBD1. CDR3 length equals 18 residues. V was pared by 3 bases and J by 2 bases, with 8 bases of the junction left unmatched. Per the germline V gene, CDR1 is LNHDA and CDR2 is SQIVND (reference sequence). DNA of the CDR3: TGTGCCAGTAGTATCGGGAGACAGGGGGGAACTGGGGCCAACGTCCTGACTTTC. Its protein product is CASSIGRQGGTGANVLTF.

This clonotype was found many times. A read error may account for a junction end that differs from germline. The chain carries TRBV6-1 and TRBJ1-1; 10 positions match TRBD1. The CDR3 loop spans 17 amino acids. Per the germline V gene, CDR1 is MNHNS and CDR2 is SASEGT. The CDR3 DNA reads TGTGCCAGCACCAGAGTTGACAGGGGGCGGGGGAACTCTGAAGCTTTCTTT. Translated: CASTRVDRGRGNSEAFF.